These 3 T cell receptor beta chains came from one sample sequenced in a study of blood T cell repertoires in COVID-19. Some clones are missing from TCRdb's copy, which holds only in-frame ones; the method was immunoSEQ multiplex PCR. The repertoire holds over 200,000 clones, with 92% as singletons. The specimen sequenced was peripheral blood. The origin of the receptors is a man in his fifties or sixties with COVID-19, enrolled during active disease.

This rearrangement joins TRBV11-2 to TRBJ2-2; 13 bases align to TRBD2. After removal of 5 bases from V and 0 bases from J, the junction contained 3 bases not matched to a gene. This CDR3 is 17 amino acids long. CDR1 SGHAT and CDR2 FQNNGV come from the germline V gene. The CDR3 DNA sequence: TGTGCCAGCAGCCCACTAGCGGGGGGGCCGAACACCGGGGAGCTGTTTTTT. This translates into CASSPLAGGPNTGELFF.

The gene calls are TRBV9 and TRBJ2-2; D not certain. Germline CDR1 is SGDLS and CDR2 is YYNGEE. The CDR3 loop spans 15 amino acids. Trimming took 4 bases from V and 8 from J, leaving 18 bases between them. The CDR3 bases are TGTGCCAGCAGCCCCCGTCCCGGTACAGCAGGGGAGCTGTTTTTT. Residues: CASSPRPGTAGELFF. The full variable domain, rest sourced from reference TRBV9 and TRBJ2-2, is DSGVTQTPKHLITATGQRVTLRCSPRSGDLSVYWYQQSLDQGLQFLIQYYNGEERAKGNILERFSAQQFPDLHSELNLSSLELGDSALYFCASSPRPGTAGELFFGEGSRLTVL.

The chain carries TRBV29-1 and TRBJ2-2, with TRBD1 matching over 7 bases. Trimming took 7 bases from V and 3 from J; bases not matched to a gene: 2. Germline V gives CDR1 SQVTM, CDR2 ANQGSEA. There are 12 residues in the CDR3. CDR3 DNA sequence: TGCAGCGACGACAGGGACACCGGGGAGCTGTTTTTT. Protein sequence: CSDDRDTGELFF.